This entry concerns a single T cell receptor (beta chain). Its binding antigen is unknown. No base quality information exists; no much larger clone differs at one position. The sample belongs to a study of blood T cell repertoires in COVID-19 (dated by TCRdb to 2018 to 2021). About the investigation overall: Collaborator samples came from the United States, Italy and Spain and covered acute and convalescent phases of COVID-19. Where available, HLA class I and class II types were obtained from metadata supplied by the sample provider rather than from assay-based typing. The prospective study material was composed of cDNA or gDNA derived from T cells, B-cell-depleted T cells, or PBMCs. Samples were obtained from the ongoing ImmuneRACE study (first 160 participants) and from about 1,300 subjects provided by 6 global collaborators. Subjects who had been exposed to COVID-19, were actively infected with it, or had recovered from it provided the deeply sampled blood TCRbeta repertoires that made up the dataset. The sample metadata nearly always contained a de-identified subject ID, COVID-19 status, age in years and sex. The repertoires were made available in a free public database intended to serve as a resource for research on the immune response to SARS-CoV-2. The study at large found these results: Clinical and demographic metadata were provided uncurated, with the amount varying by source and participant.

Compared with germline, V lacks 0 bases and J lacks 5 bases; bases without a gene match: 7. There are 15 amino acids in the CDR3, from cysteine to phenylalanine inclusive. Only the CDR3 DNA is retained, 45 bases long and in frame from the first base. CDR1 and CDR2 were assigned from the germline V gene (reference sequence) as LNHDA and SQIVND. TCRbeta CDR3 regions were amplified from genomic DNA using the immunoSEQ Assay, a bias-controlled multiplex PCR. Under the source paper's analysis protocol: The number of nucleated cells in each sample was estimated by amplification of reference gene primers within the assay. Sequence reads were collapsed and filtered to measure the absolute abundance of every unique TCRbeta CDR3 rearrangement. For each sample, productive Simpson clonality was calculated as the square root of Simpson's diversity index over productive rearrangements. TCRdb mirrors the immuneACCESS table, restricted to in-frame sequences. Some clones are absent from its copies; in checked studies, under half trace to an unresolved V gene, and the reason for the others is unknown. That table gives V, J and clone size, and the DNA gave D and trimming. In all, the sample holds 200,000 or so clones, and about nine tenths of those were seen once. Of the sample, about 4% falls within the top ten clones.

Participants in the prospective study were enrolled through a virtual design, were aged roughly 18 to 100 years, and lived in roughly 24 United States geographic areas. In the prospective study, participants were assigned to cohorts based on the clinical history participants reported in a screening survey and a study questionnaire. Mobile phlebotomists in the prospective study collected whole blood, serum and a nasopharyngeal or oropharyngeal swab from every participant. Participants in the prospective study had the option to provide additional blood draws and questionnaires over a roughly 2-month period. Before DNA extraction, prospective study blood samples were shipped either frozen or at room temperature.

The source is a woman aged 40 to 55 with acute COVID-19. Recombination connected TRBV19 to TRBJ2-7; TRBD2 agrees with 7 junctional bases. The material sequenced was PBMCs or T cells enriched from blood (not recorded which). The encoded CDR3 is CASSIDRYSGNEQYF. The DNA sequence follows: TGTGCCAGTAGTATAGATCGATACAGCGGGAACGAGCAGTACTTC. This CDR3, with the reference TRBV19 and TRBJ2-7 proteins standing in past its ends, gives the full variable domain DGGITQSPKYLFRKEGQNVTLSCEQNLNHDAMYWYRQDPGQGLRLIYYSQIVNDFQKGDIAEGYSVSREKKESFPLTVTSAQKNPTAFYLCASSIDRYSGNEQYFGPGTRLTVT.